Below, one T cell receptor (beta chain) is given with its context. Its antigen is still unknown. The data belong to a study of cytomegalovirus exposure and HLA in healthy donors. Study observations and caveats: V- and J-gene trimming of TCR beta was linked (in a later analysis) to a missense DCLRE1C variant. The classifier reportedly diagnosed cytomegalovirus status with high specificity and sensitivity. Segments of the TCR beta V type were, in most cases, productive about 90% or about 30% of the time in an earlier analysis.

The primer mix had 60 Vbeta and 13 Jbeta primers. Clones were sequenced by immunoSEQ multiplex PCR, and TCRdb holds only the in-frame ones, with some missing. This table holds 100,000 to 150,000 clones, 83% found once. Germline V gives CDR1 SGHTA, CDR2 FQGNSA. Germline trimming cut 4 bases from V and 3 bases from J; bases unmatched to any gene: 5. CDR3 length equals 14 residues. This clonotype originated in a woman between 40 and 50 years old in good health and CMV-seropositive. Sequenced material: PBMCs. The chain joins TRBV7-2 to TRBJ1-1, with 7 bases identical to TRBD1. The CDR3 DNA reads TGTGCCAGCAGCTCACGACAGGGACACACTGAAGCTTTCTTT. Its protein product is CASSSRQGHTEAFF.